The sequence of this T cell receptor (beta chain) was determined in a study of cytomegalovirus exposure and HLA in healthy donors (TCRdb year 2017). About the full investigation: An earlier analysis of 587 of the donors reported approximately 260 Gb of sequence data and about 120 million unique TCR beta sequences obtained from about 179 million T cells. A handful of DR-DQ haplotypes were handled as single units for association and clustering because linkage in the cohort was strong. A later analysis re-examined previously published TCR beta repertoires from just over 650 donors and added high-resolution HLA genotyping to investigate patterns of TCR occurrence. Of the 350 to 400 genotyped donors, approximately 83% fell in the genetic ancestry cluster associated with self-reported Caucasian donors. The later analysis used no new phenotypic data to find candidate immune exposures, relying instead on TCR beta sequences and their occurrence across donors. On average, approximately 250,000 unique TCR beta nucleotide sequences were sequenced per donor among several hundred genotyped donors of the cohort, with about 17% of those sequences being non-productive. To predict cytomegalovirus infection status, the study combined high-throughput TCR immunosequencing, statistical association of individual TCRs with disease status, and machine learning. To decide whether each TCR beta V gene segment behaved as functional or pseudogenic, an earlier analysis of approximately 600 of the donors relied on high-throughput TCR beta sequencing. In addition to the first cohort of roughly 700 subjects, a separate validation cohort of 130 or so different subjects was used. Typing coverage differed by locus: A, B, C, DRB1 and DQB1 were typed in about 629-630 donors, DQA1 in about 560, DPA1 in approximately 610, and DPB1 in 472. All discovery cohort repertoires had been generated on a single sequencing platform. The study profiled the T cell repertoires of approximately 700 subjects by immunosequencing and related them to cytomegalovirus serostatus. A later genetic analysis used genome-wide SNP genotypes for about 65% of the 666 donors, treating that subset as a discovery cohort. Class I and class II HLA loci were covered by the typing at four-digit resolution. Donor age, sex, ethnicity and CMV serostatus were compiled together with the repertoire data. Around 320 gigabases of sequencing data and tens of millions of unique TCR sequences were included in an early release covering about 600 HLA-typed donors. The study was designed to test whether signatures of past pathogen exposure could be identified by cataloging public T cell receptors. What the study reported, not specific to this receptor: In a later analysis, the rate of TCR association differed among HLA loci, with DRB1 alleles having the most associated TCRs and HLA-C alleles having the fewest. The cohort was sequenced for TCR beta chains only, and without alpha or paired-chain data the features that could be detected were limited. Approximately 18 rarely observed V segments, including chromosome 9 orphons, were excluded from the earlier analysis of approximately 500 of the donors because counts were too low. A later genetic analysis reported fewer N-insertions in productive TCRs among donors in an Asian-associated ancestry cluster than the approximately 700-donor mean. Across donors, most TCR sequences were observed very rarely, whereas some public TCRs were present in many individuals. V-gene and J-gene trimming of TCR beta chains was associated with a missense DCLRE1C variant in a later genetic analysis, and the association was replicated in an independent cohort. In a later analysis, HLA-associated TCR beta chains showed more clonal expansion and lower generation probabilities than non-associated chains that were equally common. Presence/absence analyses assumed roughly uniform sequencing depth across donors, an assumption that may not hold. Because HLA typing was unavailable for some donors at each locus, only the typed subset was used in association tests. A total of about 180 TCR beta chains were listed by the study as associated with cytomegalovirus. Correlated functional status among segregating V segments might be attributable to linkage disequilibrium, but an unknown experimental factor could not be ruled out. In an earlier analysis of fewer than 700 of the donors, most TCR beta V segments appeared in productive rearrangements about 87% or about 30% of the time, broadly matching IMGT annotations. A cluster of highly shared sequence variants was judged likely to represent a technical artifact of the sequencing pipeline. The 87-base-pair reads could not distinguish some IMGT-functional V segments, including TRBV6-2 and TRBV6-3, so those segments were excluded. A further reported finding was that TCR beta sequences accurately predicted the HLA-A and HLA-B alleles for most subjects in the first cohort. According to a later analysis, parvovirus B19, influenza, CMV and Epstein-Barr virus appeared linked to several top co-occurrence clusters. In vitro tests confirmed that a few of the cytomegalovirus-associated TCR beta chains recognize cytomegalovirus antigens. CMV serostatus was the only immune exposure information available for the cohort. In a later analysis, most CMV-associated TCR beta chains were found to appear HLA-restricted, with HLA associations seemingly driven largely by CMV exposure. When HLA alleles, especially DR and DQ, strongly co-occurred, TCR associations were difficult to assign to individual alleles. Cytomegalovirus status was reported to be diagnosed by the classifier with high specificity and sensitivity in both the original and validation cohorts. The authors suggested that the approach could potentially be generalized to other disease states and immunological phenotypes. In a later analysis, over 15,000 TCR beta sequences were associated with specific HLA alleles at a false discovery rate of 0.05.

In total, approximately 700 healthy bone marrow donors made up the cohort. Cohort members were all nominally healthy when sampled, although unrecorded immune exposures were likely present. The donor was CMV seronegative and belonged to the group of over 350 seronegative cohort members. A peripheral blood sample was collected from each donor, and TCR beta sequencing was performed on peripheral blood mononuclear cells. The Qiagen DNeasy Blood Extraction Kit was used to extract genomic DNA from the blood cell samples. The library was built by means of the immunoSEQ multiplex PCR assay. For the multiplex PCR, a mixture combining 60 forward primers for TCR Vbeta segments and 13 reverse primers for TCR Jbeta segments was used. The CDR3 region of rearranged TCR beta genes was amplified from genomic DNA with a multiplex PCR assay. The Illumina HiSeq System was used to sequence the amplified TCR beta libraries as 87-base-pair reads. As for how the authors treated the data: Across the 700 or so repertoires, a later analysis counted tens of millions of unique TCR beta chains, some 11 million of which were shared by at least two donors. A nearest-neighbor algorithm error-corrected the raw reads and collapsed the reads into unique sequences, merging closely related sequences to remove PCR and sequencing errors. CDR3 sequences were aligned to IMGT reference sequences to assign V, D and J gene segments. For a sequence to be retained, a match of at least six nucleotides was required to both a V gene segment and a J gene segment. Rearrangements were called productive when the CDR3 lacked stop codons and stayed in frame with V and J; all others were non-productive. Following IMGT convention, CDR3 was defined as the stretch from the second conserved V-encoded cysteine to the conserved J-encoded phenylalanine. Sequences without an unambiguous match to a single V gene segment were excluded from the earlier analysis of about 640 of the donors. In an earlier analysis of several hundred of the donors, V segments were called functional above 56.7% productive rearrangements and were called segregating when the between-donor standard deviation exceeded 5%. To diagnose cytomegalovirus status from the catalog of TCR beta chain sequences, a statistical classification framework was built. V and J gene assignment, in a later analysis, came from comparing TCR nucleotide sequences with IMGT/GENE-DB human TR gene sequences. Using the TCRdist pipeline, a later analysis assigned CDR3 sequences along with most-parsimonious VDJ recombination scenarios. In a later analysis, every TCR beta chain was defined by the combination of its CDR3 amino acid sequence and its V-gene family, and reads without a unique V-gene family were dropped. As a way to deal with suspected cross-contamination and a sequencing artifact, a later analysis dropped 640 or so nucleotide sequences that were highly shared and had low generation probability. A later analysis calculated a clonal expansion index for each public chain from normalized within-repertoire ranks of inferred template counts. Generation probabilities in a later analysis came from a VDJ recombination model fitted to out-of-frame rearrangements, and those results were checked against IGoR. Hypergeometric tests were used in a later analysis to score TCR-TCR, TCR-HLA and TCR-CMV co-occurrence, with a repertoire-size bias correction applied to the TCR pairs. A later analysis estimated false discovery rates by permuting HLA or CMV assignments 20 times. A later analysis grouped co-occurring TCRs with DBSCAN, adding TCRdist sequence similarity when clustering within HLA-allele-positive subsets. For co-occurrence clustering, repertoires with fewer than 30,000 or more than 120,000 public chains were excluded, along with 4 to 6 repertoires with anomalous nucleotide sharing. TCRdb's version of the immuneACCESS table is confined to in-frame rearrangements and falls short of the full clone set. An unresolved V gene accounts for under half of the shortfall where checked; the remainder is of unknown origin. V, J and clone size reflect that table, while D and trimming were determined from the DNA. The sample table records about 220,000 clones; more than 65% of these occur just once. 0.63% of the sample is taken by the ten largest.

According to the germline V gene, CDR1 reads MGHDK and CDR2 reads SYGVNS. From cysteine to phenylalanine, the CDR3 is 18 amino acids long. The entry retains the CDR3 DNA only, 54 bases that are in frame from base 1. Unmatched junction bases come to 23, with V trimmed by 7 bases and J by 10 bases. This clone was detected only a few times. Its antigen is not yet known. Base qualities are not provided; no much larger clone lies one nucleotide away. The sample comprised PBMCs. The chain is encoded by TRBV25-1 joined to TRBJ2-1; 9 central nucleotides agree with TRBD1. The sequence derives from a man between 18 and 29 years old in good health and CMV-seronegative. CDR3 sequence: CASTPPPLQGQGFSEQFF. In nucleotide form, the sequence is TGTGCCAGCACCCCCCCGCCCCTCCAGGGACAGGGCTTCAGCGAGCAGTTCTTC. The entire variable domain, with the stretches around the CDR3 drawn from the reference TRBV25-1 and TRBJ2-1 proteins, is EADIYQTPRYLVIGTGKKITLECSQTMGHDKMYWYQQDPGMELHLIHYSYGVNSTEKGDLSSESTVSRIRTEHFPLTLESARPSHTSQYLCASTPPPLQGQGFSEQFFGPGTRLTVL.